This T cell receptor beta chain was obtained from a study of Ad26.COV2.S vaccination and SARS-CoV-2 variants. Study-level information: Vaccine-arm donor from the placebo-controlled COV1001 Ad26.COV2.S trial. General observations from the study: Measurements of TCR breadth and depth may have given underestimates of the total T cell responses. Researchers reported similar non-spike TCR breadth in vaccine and placebo recipients.

Data came from immunoSEQ multiplex PCR; TCRdb stores just in-frame clones and leaves some out. Of about 680,000 clones listed, 89% were seen once; the top ten hold approximately 1.5%. Germline V lookup: CDR1 SGHTA, CDR2 FQGNSA. This CDR3 is built from 14 residues. J gave up 7 bases and V 5 bases, and 7 bases lay outside the gene matches. The treatment: over 15 received Ad26.COV2.S at low or high dose, single or two shots; 5 received placebo; per-sample allocation not given. Sample collection was performed on day 63 after the first vaccine or placebo injection. The vaccine delivered Wuhan-strain SARS-CoV-2 spike through an Ad26 vector. In regard to this clone: Antigen: not known.

The material was peripheral blood, obtained in a trial of Ad26.COV2.S vaccine versus placebo. The chain recombines TRBV7-2 with TRBJ2-4; 8 bases fit TRBD1. The TCR was taken from a person aged 18-60 years who received the Ad26.COV2.S COVID-19 vaccine or a placebo. CDR3 DNA sequence: TGTGCCAGCAGCGTGACAGGGGCGCGGAACATTCAGTACTTC. This translates into CASSVTGARNIQYF.